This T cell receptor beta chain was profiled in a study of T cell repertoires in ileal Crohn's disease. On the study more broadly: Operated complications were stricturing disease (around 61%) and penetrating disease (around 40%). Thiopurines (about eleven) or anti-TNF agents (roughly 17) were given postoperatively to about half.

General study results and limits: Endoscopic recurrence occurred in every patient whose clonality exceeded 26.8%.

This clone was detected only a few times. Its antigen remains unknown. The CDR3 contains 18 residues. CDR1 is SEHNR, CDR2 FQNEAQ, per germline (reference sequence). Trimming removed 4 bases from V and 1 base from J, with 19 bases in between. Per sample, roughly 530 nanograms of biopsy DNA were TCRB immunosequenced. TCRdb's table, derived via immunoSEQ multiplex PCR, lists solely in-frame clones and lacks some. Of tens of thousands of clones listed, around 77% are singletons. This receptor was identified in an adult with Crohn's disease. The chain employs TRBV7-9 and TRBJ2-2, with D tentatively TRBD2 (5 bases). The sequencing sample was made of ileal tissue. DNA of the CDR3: TGTGCCAGCAGCTCGTTGGGAAACCTAGGAGGGAACACCGGGGAGCTGTTTTTT. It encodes CASSSLGNLGGNTGELFF.